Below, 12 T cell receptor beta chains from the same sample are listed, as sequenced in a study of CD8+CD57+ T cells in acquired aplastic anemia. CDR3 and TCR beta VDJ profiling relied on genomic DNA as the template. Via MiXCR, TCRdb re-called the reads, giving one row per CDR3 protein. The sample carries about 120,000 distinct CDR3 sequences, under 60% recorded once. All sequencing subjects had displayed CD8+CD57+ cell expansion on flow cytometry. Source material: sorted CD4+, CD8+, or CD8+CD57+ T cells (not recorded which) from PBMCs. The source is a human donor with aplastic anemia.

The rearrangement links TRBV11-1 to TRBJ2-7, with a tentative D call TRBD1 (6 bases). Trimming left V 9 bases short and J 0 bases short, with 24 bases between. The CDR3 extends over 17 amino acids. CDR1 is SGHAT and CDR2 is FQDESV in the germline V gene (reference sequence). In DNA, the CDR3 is TGTGCCAGTACGGGTGGGGGCAATCTAAGAAGCTCCTACGAGCAGTACTTC. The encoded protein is CASTGGGNLRSSYEQYF.

CDR3 sequence: CSVGNGVGTEAFF. The CDR3, as DNA: TGCAGCGTTGGAAACGGGGTCGGCACTGAAGCTTTCTTT. This sequence joins TRBV29-1 and TRBJ1-1, with no clear D. V was trimmed by 4 bases and J by 4 bases, leaving 13 bases between them. Germline loops: CDR1 SQVTM, CDR2 ANQGSEA. The length of the CDR3 is 13 residues.

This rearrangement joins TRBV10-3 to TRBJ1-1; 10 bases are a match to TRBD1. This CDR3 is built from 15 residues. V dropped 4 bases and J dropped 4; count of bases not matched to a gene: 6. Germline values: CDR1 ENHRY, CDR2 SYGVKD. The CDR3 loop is CAISASGTGVTEAFF. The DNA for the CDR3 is TGTGCCATCAGTGCATCCGGGACAGGGGTCACTGAAGCTTTCTTT.

This CDR3 is CAWSSGTGDQPQHF. CDR3 sequence (DNA): TGTGCCTGGAGTTCAGGGACAGGGGATCAGCCCCAGCATTTT. The gene calls are TRBV30 and TRBJ1-5; 10 bases fit TRBD1. Per the germline V gene, CDR1 is GTSNPN and CDR2 is SVGIG (reference sequence). V shed 2 bases and J 5 bases; nucleotides not matched to a gene: 3. The CDR3 length is 14 residues.

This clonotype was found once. This CDR3 reads CASSFEVQSGKLFF. The DNA for the CDR3 is TGTGCCAGCAGCTTTGAAGTCCAATCCGGAAAACTGTTTTTT. The rearrangement uses TRBV7-2 and TRBJ1-4, with unresolved D. V shed 3 bases and J shed 10 bases, with 15 bases lying between them. This CDR3 has 14 amino acids. Germline assignment: CDR1 SGHTA and CDR2 FQGNSA.

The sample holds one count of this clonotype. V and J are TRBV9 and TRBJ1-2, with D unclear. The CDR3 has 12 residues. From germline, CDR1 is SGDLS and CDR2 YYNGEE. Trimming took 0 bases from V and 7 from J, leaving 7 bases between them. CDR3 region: CASSVGEGGYTF. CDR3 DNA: TGTGCCAGCAGCGTAGGGGAGGGTGGCTACACCTTC. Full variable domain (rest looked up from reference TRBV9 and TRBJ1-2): DSGVTQTPKHLITATGQRVTLRCSPRSGDLSVYWYQQSLDQGLQFLIQYYNGEERAKGNILERFSAQQFPDLHSELNLSSLELGDSALYFCASSVGEGGYTFGSGTRLTVV.

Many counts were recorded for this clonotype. For the CDR3, the DNA is TGTGCCAGCAGTTTAGATAGTTCTGGGTCCTACGAGCAGTACTTC. It specifies CASSLDSSGSYEQYF. The V call is TRBV27, the J call TRBJ2-7; D remains ambiguous. Germline CDR1 MNHEY, CDR2 SMNVEV (reference sequence). Trimming shortened V by 2 bases and J by 1 base, and 12 bases separated the two germline ends. The CDR3 length is 15 residues.

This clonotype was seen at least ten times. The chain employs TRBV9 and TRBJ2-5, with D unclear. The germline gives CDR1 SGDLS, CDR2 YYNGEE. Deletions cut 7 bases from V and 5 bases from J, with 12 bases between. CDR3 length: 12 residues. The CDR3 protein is CASGGSRETQYF. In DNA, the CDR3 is TGTGCCAGCGGCGGTAGCAGGGAGACCCAGTACTTC.

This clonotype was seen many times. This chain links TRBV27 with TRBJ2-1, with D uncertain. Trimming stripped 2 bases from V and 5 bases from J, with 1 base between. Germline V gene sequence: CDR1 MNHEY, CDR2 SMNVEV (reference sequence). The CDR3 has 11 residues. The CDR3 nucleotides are TGTGCCAGCAGTTTAAACAATGAGCAGTTCTTC. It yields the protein CASSLNNEQFF.

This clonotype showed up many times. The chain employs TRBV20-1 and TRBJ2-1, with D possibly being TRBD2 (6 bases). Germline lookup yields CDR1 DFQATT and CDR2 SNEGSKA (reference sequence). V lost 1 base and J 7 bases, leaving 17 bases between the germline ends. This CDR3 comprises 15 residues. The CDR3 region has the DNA TGCAGTGCTAGAGCCGGGGCGGGAAGACTAAATGAGCAGTTCTTC. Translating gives CSARAGAGRLNEQFF.

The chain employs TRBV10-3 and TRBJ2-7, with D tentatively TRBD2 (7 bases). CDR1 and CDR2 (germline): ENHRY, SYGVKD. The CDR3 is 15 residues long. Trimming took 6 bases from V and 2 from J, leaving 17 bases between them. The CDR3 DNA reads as TGTGCCATCAGCCTCGGGGAGGGGGGTACCTACGAGCAGTACTTC. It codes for CAISLGEGGTYEQYF.

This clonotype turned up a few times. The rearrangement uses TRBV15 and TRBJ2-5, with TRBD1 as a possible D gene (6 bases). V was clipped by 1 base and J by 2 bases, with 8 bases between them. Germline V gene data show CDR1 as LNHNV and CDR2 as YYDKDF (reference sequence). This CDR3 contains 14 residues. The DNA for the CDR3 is TGTGCCACCAGCAGAGGGGACAAACAAGAGACCCAGTACTTC. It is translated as CATSRGDKQETQYF.